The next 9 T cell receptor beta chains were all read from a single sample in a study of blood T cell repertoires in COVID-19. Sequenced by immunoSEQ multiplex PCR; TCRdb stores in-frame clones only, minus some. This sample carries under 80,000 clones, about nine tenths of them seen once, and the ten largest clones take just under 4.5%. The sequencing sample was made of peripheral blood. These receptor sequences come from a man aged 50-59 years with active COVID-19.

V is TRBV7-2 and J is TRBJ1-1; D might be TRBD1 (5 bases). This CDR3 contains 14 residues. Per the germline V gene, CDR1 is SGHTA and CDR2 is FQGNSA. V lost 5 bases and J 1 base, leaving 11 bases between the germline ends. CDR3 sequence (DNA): TGTGCCAGCAGCGTTCGGGGGGGGAACACTGAAGCTTTCTTT. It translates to CASSVRGGNTEAFF. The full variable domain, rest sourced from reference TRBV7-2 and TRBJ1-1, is GAGVSQSPSNKVTEKGKDVELRCDPISGHTALYWYRQSLGQGLEFLIYFQGNSAPDKSGLPSDRFSAERTGGSVSTLTIQRTQQEDSAVYLCASSVRGGNTEAFFGQGTRLTVV.

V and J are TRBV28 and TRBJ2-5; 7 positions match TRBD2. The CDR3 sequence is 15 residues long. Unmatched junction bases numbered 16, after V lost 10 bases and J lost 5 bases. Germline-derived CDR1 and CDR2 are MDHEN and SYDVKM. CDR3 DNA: TGTGCCACCGGGGCTGGCGGGAGAGAGCGGGAGACCCAGTACTTC. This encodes CATGAGGRERETQYF.

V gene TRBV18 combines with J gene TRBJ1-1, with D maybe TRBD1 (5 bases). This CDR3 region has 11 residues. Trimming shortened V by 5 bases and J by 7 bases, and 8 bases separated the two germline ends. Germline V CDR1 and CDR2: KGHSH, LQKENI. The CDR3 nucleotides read TGTGCCAGCTCATTAGACAGTGAAGCTTTCTTT. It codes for CASSLDSEAFF.

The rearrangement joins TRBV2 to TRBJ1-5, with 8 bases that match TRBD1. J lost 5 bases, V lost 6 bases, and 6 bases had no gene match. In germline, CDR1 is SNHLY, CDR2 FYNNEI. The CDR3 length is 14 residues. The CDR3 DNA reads TGTGCCAGCAGGGCGGACAGGGATTATCAGCCCCAGCATTTT. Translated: CASRADRDYQPQHF.

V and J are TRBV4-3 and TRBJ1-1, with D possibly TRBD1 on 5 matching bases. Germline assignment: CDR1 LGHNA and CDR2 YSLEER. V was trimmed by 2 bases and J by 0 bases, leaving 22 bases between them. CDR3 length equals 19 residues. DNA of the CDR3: TGCGCCAGCAGCCAAATGTTCGATGTGTCAGGGAATATGAACACTGAAGCTTTCTTT. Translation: CASSQMFDVSGNMNTEAFF.

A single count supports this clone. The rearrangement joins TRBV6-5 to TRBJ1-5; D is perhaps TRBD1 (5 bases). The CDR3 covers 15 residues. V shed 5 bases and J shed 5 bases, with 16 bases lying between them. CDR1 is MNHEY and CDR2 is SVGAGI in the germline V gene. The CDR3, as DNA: TGTGCCAGCAGTACCACCGGGGGGTGGTATCAGCCCCAGCATTTT. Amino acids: CASSTTGGWYQPQHF.

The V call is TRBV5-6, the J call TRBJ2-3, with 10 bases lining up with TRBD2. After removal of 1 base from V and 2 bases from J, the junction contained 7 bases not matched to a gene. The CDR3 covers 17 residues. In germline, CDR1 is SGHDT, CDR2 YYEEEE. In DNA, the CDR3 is TGTGCCAGCAGCTTGTTGTCTAGCGGGAGAGTCACAGATACGCAGTATTTT. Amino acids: CASSLLSSGRVTDTQYF.

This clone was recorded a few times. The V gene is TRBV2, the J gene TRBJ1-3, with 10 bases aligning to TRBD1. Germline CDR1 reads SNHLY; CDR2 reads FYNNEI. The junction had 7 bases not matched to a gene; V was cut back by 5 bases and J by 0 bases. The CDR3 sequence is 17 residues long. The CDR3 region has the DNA TGTGCCAGCAGTACCCGGGACAGGGGCAACTCTGGAAACACCATATATTTT. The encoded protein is CASSTRDRGNSGNTIYF.

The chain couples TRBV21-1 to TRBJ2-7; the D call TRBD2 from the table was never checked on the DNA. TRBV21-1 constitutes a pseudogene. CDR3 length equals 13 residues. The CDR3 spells CASSTSKSYEQYF. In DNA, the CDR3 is TGTGCCAGCAGCACAAGTAAGAGCTACGAGCAGTACTTC.